Below are 21 T cell receptor beta chains sequenced from a single sample in a study of blood T cells in healthy people across ages. Together with a sample-barcoded 5' primer, a J-beta primer mix was included in a second PCR lasting roughly 6 to 12 cycles. TCRdb analysed the 5' RACE reads with MiXCR anew, one entry per CDR3 protein. The sample shows a few hundred thousand distinct CDR3 sequences, approximately 25% of them seen only once. Material: blood. These receptors were collected from a woman in her 70s in good health.

The chain carries TRBV7-9 and TRBJ2-5; 9 bases align to TRBD1. V lost 7 bases, J lost 5 bases, and 8 bases stayed unmatched. This CDR3 has 14 amino acids. CDR1 and CDR2 (germline): SEHNR, FQNEAQ (reference sequence). The CDR3 DNA reads as TGTGCCAGCACCGGGACAGGGAATAAGGAGACCCAGTACTTC. Protein: CASTGTGNKETQYF.

In this sample, this clonotype turned up a few times. The chain is built from TRBV12-3 or TRBV12-4 and TRBJ1-2, with unresolved D. The CDR3 extends over 12 amino acids. V lost 6 bases and J 0 bases, leaving 5 bases between the germline ends. The CDR3 DNA is TGTGCCAGCAGCGCCGCTAACTATGGCTACACCTTC. Protein sequence: CASSAANYGYTF.

This clonotype was recorded a few times. V is TRBV6-5 and J is TRBJ1-4; no definite D call. The CDR3 sequence is 14 residues long. CDR1 and CDR2 (germline): MNHEY, SVGAGI. V was shortened by 0 bases and J by 6 bases, with 8 bases between the two germline ends. The CDR3 DNA reads as TGTGCCAGCAGTTACTCGGGAGTCTATGAAAAACTGTTTTTT. This sequence encodes CASSYSGVYEKLFF.

Concerning this clonotype itself: One end of the junction varies from germline; a read error may be responsible. The V gene is TRBV6-2 or TRBV6-3, the J gene TRBJ2-5, with D maybe TRBD2 (6 bases). The DNA end is more similar to TRBJ2-1, so the J call may be wrong. Germline values: CDR1 MNHEY, CDR2 SVGEGT. The CDR3 contains 15 residues. The CDR3 nucleotides are TGCGCCAGCAGTTACGGTGGTGGAGGGCGAAATGAGCAGTTCTTC. It encodes CASSYGGGGRNEQFF.

This clonotype has only a few counts. The CDR3 coding sequence is TGTGCCAGCAGCTTAACAGCTGGATCTGGGGCCAACGTCCTGACTTTC. The encoded protein is CASSLTAGSGANVLTF. The chain carries TRBV7-3 and TRBJ2-6; D gene uncertain. The CDR3 covers 16 residues. Germline CDR1 is SGHTA and CDR2 is FQGTGA. Trimming cost V 0 bases and J 1 base, with 7 bases left between them.

The V gene is TRBV7-9, the J gene TRBJ2-6; TRBD1 aligns across 8 bases. Germline V lookup: CDR1 SEHNR, CDR2 FQNEAQ (reference sequence). The CDR3 loop spans 16 amino acids. The J segment lost 2 bases and the V segment lost 5 bases, leaving 5 bases of the junction unmatched. The CDR3 sequence: CASSAGGLAGANVLTF. CDR3 nucleotides: TGTGCCAGCAGCGCAGGGGGCTTAGCTGGGGCCAACGTCCTGACTTTC.

This clonotype showed up just a few times. The CDR3 DNA reads as TGTGCCAGCAGTAGAGACAGTCCCATCGGAGATACGCAGTATTTT. This gives the protein CASSRDSPIGDTQYF. The chain joins TRBV12-3 or TRBV12-4 to TRBJ2-3; maybe TRBD1 (5 bases). V was trimmed by 5 bases and J by 5 bases, leaving 17 bases between them. The CDR3 sequence is 15 residues long.

The CDR3 here is CASTSKVLTGITDTQYF. The CDR3 DNA reads TGTGCCAGCACCTCTAAAGTCCTGACGGGTATCACAGATACGCAGTATTTT. The chain links TRBV6-1 to TRBJ2-3; D ambiguous. The V gene lost 7 bases and the J gene lost 2 bases, with 22 bases spanning the gap. Germline CDR1 MNHNS, CDR2 SASEGT. There are 17 residues in the CDR3.

This clonotype was observed a few times. V usage is TRBV4-3 and J usage is TRBJ1-1; D gene ambiguous. From germline, CDR1 is LGHNA and CDR2 YSLEER. CDR3 length equals 13 residues. V gave up 4 bases and J gave up 3 bases, with 9 bases separating them. CDR3 DNA: TGCGCCAGCAGCCTGATTAGACACACTGAAGCTTTCTTT. Translating it yields CASSLIRHTEAFF.

This clonotype was detected a few times. V is TRBV15 and J is TRBJ1-2; D call uncertain. V lost 0 bases, J lost 1 base, and 9 bases lay in between. CDR3 size: 15 residues. Per the germline V gene, CDR1 is LNHNV and CDR2 is YYDKDF (reference sequence). The CDR3 coding sequence is TGTGCCACCAGCAGAGATCGGCACATTAACTATGGCTACACCTTC. Translation gives CATSRDRHINYGYTF.

This rearrangement joins TRBV7-2 to TRBJ1-3, with 9 bases identical to TRBD1. V was pared by 1 base and J by 0 bases, with 16 bases of the junction left unmatched. This CDR3 spans 21 amino acids. CDR1 and CDR2 (germline): SGHTA, FQGNSA. The CDR3 DNA is TGTGCCAGCAGCTTAGGTCGGGGACAGGGAACCCTCCCAAACTCTGGAAACACCATATATTTT. Translation: CASSLGRGQGTLPNSGNTIYF.

This clonotype was observed a handful of times. The chain has TRBV2 and TRBJ2-1, with 12 bases aligning to TRBD2. Germline CDR1 is SNHLY and CDR2 is FYNNEI. CDR3 length: 16 amino acids. Trimming removed 7 bases from V and 3 bases from J; junction bases left unmatched: 7. CDR3 DNA: TGTGCCAGCAAAAGACTAGCGGGGGACCTCTACAATGAGCAGTTCTTC. Protein product: CASKRLAGDLYNEQFF.

The rearrangement links TRBV7-2 to TRBJ2-2; 7 bases match TRBD2. Germline CDR1 reads SGHTA; CDR2 reads FQGNSA. Trimming took 5 bases from V and 4 from J; bases not matched to a gene: 7. The CDR3 covers 15 residues. The CDR3 protein is CASSVERGGTGELFF. CDR3 DNA: TGTGCCAGCAGCGTTGAGCGGGGCGGCACCGGGGAGCTGTTTTTT.

The rearrangement links TRBV3-1 to TRBJ2-3, with D uncertain. The CDR3 totals 13 residues. V was pared by 1 base and J by 2 bases, with 4 bases between. Looked up from germline, CDR1 is LGHDT and CDR2 is YNNKEL (reference sequence). The CDR3, as DNA: TGTGCCAGCAGCCAAGCCCCCACAGATACGCAGTATTTT. Its translation is CASSQAPTDTQYF.

The table lists this clonotype with many counts. V and J are TRBV15 and TRBJ2-1; a possible D gene is TRBD2 (6 bases). The CDR3 is made up of 16 amino acids. The ends were cut back, 5 bases at V and 0 bases at J, with 14 bases in the middle. Germline assignment: CDR1 LNHNV and CDR2 YYDKDF (reference sequence). The CDR3 is CATSRQGGNSYNEQFF. CDR3 sequence (DNA): TGTGCCACCAGCCGCCAAGGAGGGAACTCCTACAATGAGCAGTTCTTC. Variable domain in full (rest from reference TRBV15 and TRBJ2-1): DAMVIQNPRYQVTQFGKPVTLSCSQTLNHNVMYWYQQKSSQAPKLLFHYYDKDFNNEADTPDNFQSRRPNTSFCFLDIRSPGLGDTAMYLCATSRQGGNSYNEQFFGPGTRLTVL.

This clonotype has a handful of counts. V gene TRBV20-1 combines with J gene TRBJ2-5; weak D call: TRBD2 (6 bases). Germline CDR1 DFQATT, CDR2 SNEGSKA (reference sequence). The CDR3 sequence is 15 residues long. The V and J ends lost 1 base and 1 base respectively, with 13 bases between them. CDR3 coding DNA: TGCAGTGCTAGAGTCTGGGCGGGGTTCCAAGAGACCCAGTACTTC. This codes for CSARVWAGFQETQYF.

The rearrangement joins TRBV9 to TRBJ2-3; TRBD2 matches at 12 bases. CDR1 and CDR2 (germline): SGDLS, YYNGEE. The CDR3 is made up of 14 amino acids. Trimming took 0 bases from V and 10 from J; bases not matched to a gene: 3. The CDR3 sequence: CASSVDSSGGAQYF. The CDR3 nucleotides are TGTGCCAGCAGCGTAGATTCTAGCGGGGGGGCGCAGTATTTT.

This clonotype turned up a few times. This chain links TRBV19 with TRBJ1-4; possibly TRBD1 for D (5 bases). Trimming left V 6 bases short and J 0 bases short, with 11 bases between. CDR3 length equals 15 residues. Germline assignment: CDR1 LNHDA and CDR2 SQIVND (reference sequence). In DNA, the CDR3 is TGTGCCAGTAGGGGGACTTTCTCAACTAATGAAAAACTGTTTTTT. Translated: CASRGTFSTNEKLFF.

This clonotype came up a few times. The chain combines TRBV7-2 with TRBJ1-4; D possibly corresponds to TRBD1 (5 bases). The V gene lost 5 bases and the J gene lost 10 bases, with 14 bases spanning the gap. CDR3 length equals 13 residues. CDR1 SGHTA and CDR2 FQGNSA come from the germline V gene. CDR3 sequence reads: CASSPDVGGKLFF. CDR3 DNA: TGTGCCAGCAGCCCGGACGTCGGGGGAAAACTGTTTTTT. Drawing the rest from reference TRBV7-2 and TRBJ1-4, the complete variable domain is GAGVSQSPSNKVTEKGKDVELRCDPISGHTALYWYRQSLGQGLEFLIYFQGNSAPDKSGLPSDRFSAERTGGSVSTLTIQRTQQEDSAVYLCASSPDVGGKLFFGSGTQLSVL.

The chain uses TRBV7-9 and TRBJ1-2; the match to TRBD1 covers 10 bases. V lost 5 bases to trimming and J lost 0 bases; unmatched junction nucleotides: 3. This CDR3 region has 15 residues. The germline gives CDR1 SEHNR, CDR2 FQNEAQ (reference sequence). DNA of the CDR3: TGTGCCAGCAGCAAAGGACAGGGGGCTAACTATGGCTACACCTTC. Amino acids: CASSKGQGANYGYTF.

This clonotype was observed a handful of times. This chain uses TRBV4-1 with TRBJ1-6; 10 nucleotides agree with TRBD1. CDR3 length: 16 residues. Per germline, CDR1 MGHRA and CDR2 YSYEKL. With V trimmed by 3 bases and J by 10 bases, 9 bases remained unmatched. The CDR3 spells CASSHSLGQGNSPLHF. CDR3 DNA: TGCGCCAGCAGCCACTCCCTGGGACAGGGGAACTCACCCCTCCACTTT.